A single sample gave rise to the 26 T cell receptor beta chains below, sequenced in a study of OX40 agonist ivuxolimab in advanced cancers. The repertoire was sequenced with immunoSEQ multiplex PCR; TCRdb's copy has only in-frame clones and lacks some. The repertoire holds fewer than 100,000 clones, with 70% to 85% as singletons. The material sequenced was CD4+ or CD8+ T cells sorted from blood, taken in a trial of the OX40 agonist ivuxolimab. The receptors stem from an adult with an advanced solid tumor such as melanoma, head and neck, liver or kidney cancer.

This clone was picked up a small number of times. The chain links TRBV20-1 to TRBJ1-1; D not certain. The CDR3 is 10 residues long. V was pared by 8 bases and J by 3 bases, with 7 bases between. The germline CDR1 and CDR2 sequences are DFQATT and SNEGSKA (reference sequence). The CDR3 is CSPPDTEAFF. CDR3 nucleotides: TGCAGTCCCCCGGACACTGAAGCTTTCTTT.

The chain combines TRBV10-3 with TRBJ1-5; no reliable D call. The V end was cut by 7 bases, the J end by 3 bases, with 10 bases between. The germline V gene has CDR1 ENHRY and CDR2 SYGVKD. The CDR3 extends over 13 amino acids. CDR3 in DNA: TGTGCCATCAATGACAACCTCAATCAGCCCCAGCATTTT. Its translation: CAINDNLNQPQHF.

This chain joins TRBV10-1 and TRBJ2-7; D unclear. V was cut by 0 bases and J by 4 bases, with 10 bases left in between. This CDR3 comprises 14 residues. Germline V gives CDR1 WNHNN, CDR2 SYGVQD (reference sequence). The CDR3 reads CASSESTEKYEQYV. The CDR3, as DNA: TGCGCCAGCAGTGAGTCGACTGAGAAATACGAGCAGTACGTC.

This chain uses TRBV28 with TRBJ1-2, with TRBD1 identical over 7 bases. In germline, CDR1 is MDHEN, CDR2 SYDVKM. The CDR3 length is 15 residues. The J segment lost 4 bases and the V segment lost 5 bases, leaving 10 bases of the junction unmatched. CDR3 sequence (DNA): TGTGCCAGCAGTCCCGACCCGGGACAGATCTATGGCTACACCTTC. Protein: CASSPDPGQIYGYTF.

This sequence joins TRBV4-1 and TRBJ2-5; TRBD1 or TRBD2 may be the D gene (6 bases each). Trimming cost V 7 bases and J 5 bases, with 17 bases left between them. There are 14 residues in the CDR3. Germline V gene sequence: CDR1 MGHRA, CDR2 YSYEKL. The DNA for the CDR3 is TGCGCCAGCACTTCCGGGCGGAGGGGGGAGACCCAGTACTTC. Translation gives CASTSGRRGETQYF.

The rearrangement joins TRBV4-1 to TRBJ1-4; D not resolved. Germline loops: CDR1 MGHRA, CDR2 YSYEKL. V was pared by 4 bases and J by 8 bases, with 17 bases between. The length of the CDR3 is 15 residues. Here the CDR3 reads CASSPFWSPGEKLFF. As DNA, the CDR3 is TGCGCCAGCAGCCCCTTTTGGTCTCCTGGGGAAAAACTGTTTTTT.

This chain links TRBV5-1 with TRBJ1-3; 8 positions match TRBD1. The CDR3 runs to 16 residues. The germline V gene encodes CDR1 SGHRS and CDR2 YFSETQ. V trimming: 4 bases; J trimming: 0 bases; junction bases outside the gene matches: 6. CDR3 in amino acids: CASSPGTGASGNTIYF. Here the CDR3 DNA reads TGCGCCAGCAGCCCAGGGACAGGTGCCTCTGGAAACACCATATATTTT. Based on the CDR3 plus reference TRBV5-1 and TRBJ1-3, the full variable domain is KAGVTQTPRYLIKTRGQQVTLSCSPISGHRSVSWYQQTPGQGLQFLFEYFSETQRNKGNFPGRFSGRQFSNSRSEMNVSTLELGDSALYLCASSPGTGASGNTIYFGEGSWLTVV.

The chain joins TRBV6-7 to TRBJ2-7; 9 nucleotides agree with TRBD2. TRBV6-7 is classed as an ORF, of uncertain function. The CDR3 has 14 residues. After removal of 1 base from V and 4 bases from J, the junction contained 2 bases not matched to a gene. The CDR3 sequence is CASSYCLAGYEQYF. The CDR3 DNA reads as TGTGCCAGCAGTTACTGTCTAGCGGGATACGAGCAGTACTTC.

The chain joins TRBV15 to TRBJ1-3, with D perhaps matching TRBD1 (5 bases). Deletions cut 0 bases from V and 2 bases from J, with 11 bases between. Germline lookup yields CDR1 LNHNV and CDR2 YYDKDF (reference sequence). The CDR3 totals 16 residues. CDR3 sequence: CATSRDGAGTGNTIYF. CDR3 nucleotides: TGTGCCACCAGCAGAGATGGGGCAGGGACTGGAAACACCATATATTTT.

The V gene is TRBV28, the J gene TRBJ2-3; 9 positions match TRBD1. This CDR3 is 16 amino acids long. CDR1 and CDR2 from the germline V gene are MDHEN and SYDVKM. V was clipped by 5 bases and J by 0 bases; unmatched bases: 6. Written as DNA, the CDR3 is TGTGCCAGCAGTCAAGACAGGGGGATGAGCACAGATACGCAGTATTTT. Protein product: CASSQDRGMSTDTQYF.

The genes are TRBV28 and TRBJ2-5, with 8 bases identical to TRBD2. The CDR3 is made up of 16 amino acids. After removal of 1 base from V and 4 bases from J, the junction contained 8 bases not matched to a gene. The germline V gene has CDR1 MDHEN and CDR2 SYDVKM. CDR3 DNA: TGTGCCAGCAGTTTATCCGGGACTAGGTCGGGAGAGACCCAGTACTTC. This codes for CASSLSGTRSGETQYF.

The chain combines TRBV19 with TRBJ2-3, with D perhaps given as TRBD1 or TRBD2 (6 bases each). The CDR3 runs to 16 residues. Germline CDR1 LNHDA, CDR2 SQIVND (reference sequence). Between the trimmed V and J ends, which lost 4 bases and 1 base, there was a span of 15 bases. The CDR3 reads CASSSLGRTGTDTQYF. CDR3 coding DNA: TGTGCCAGTAGTAGTCTAGGGAGGACAGGCACAGATACGCAGTATTTT.

V and J are TRBV11-3 and TRBJ2-7; 11 bases are shared with TRBD2. The CDR3 spans 15 residues. With V trimmed by 5 bases and J by 4 bases, 7 bases remained unmatched. Germline CDR1 and CDR2: SGHNT and YENEEA. CDR3 loop: CASSRRLAGMYEQYF. CDR3 DNA sequence: TGTGCCAGCAGCCGCCGACTAGCGGGAATGTACGAGCAGTACTTC.

V and J are TRBV6-6 and TRBJ1-1, with D possibly being TRBD1 (6 bases). The V and J ends lost 2 bases and 3 bases respectively, with 7 bases between them. Germline assignment: CDR1 MNHNY and CDR2 SVGAGI (reference sequence). This CDR3 has 13 residues. The CDR3 DNA follows: TGTGCCAGCAGTTACAACAGGGACACTGAAGCTTTCTTT. It is translated as CASSYNRDTEAFF.

This sequence joins TRBV7-8 and TRBJ1-5; TRBD1 matches at 11 bases. CDR1 is SGHVS and CDR2 is FQNEAQ in the germline V gene. There are 15 residues in the CDR3. V lost 3 bases, J lost 4 bases, and 2 bases stayed unmatched. The CDR3 DNA sequence: TGTGCCAGCAGCTTCGGACAGGGGGCAAATCAGCCCCAGCATTTT. Encoded protein: CASSFGQGANQPQHF.

CDR3 bases: TGTGCCAGCAGCTTCCCACCTGGGGATGAGCAGTTCTTC. Translated, it gives CASSFPPGDEQFF. The chain links TRBV11-1 to TRBJ2-1; the D is unclear. The germline V gene encodes CDR1 SGHAT and CDR2 FQDESV (reference sequence). The ends were cut back, 3 bases at V and 8 bases at J, with 11 bases in the middle. The CDR3 has 13 amino acids. Supplemented by reference TRBV11-1 and TRBJ2-1, the full variable domain reads EAEVAQSPRYKITEKSQAVAFWCDPISGHATLYWYRQILGQGPELLVQFQDESVVDDSQLPKDRFSAERLKGVDSTLKIQPAELGDSAMYLCASSFPPGDEQFFGPGTRLTVL.

The chain recombines TRBV5-4 with TRBJ1-2, with unresolved D. The CDR3 length is 17 residues. Germline CDR1 SGHNT, CDR2 YYREEE (reference sequence). Trimming removed 1 base at V and 2 bases at J, with 18 bases between. This CDR3 reads CASSLKFGEAFNYGYTF. Written as DNA, the CDR3 is TGTGCCAGCAGCTTGAAGTTTGGGGAGGCATTCAACTATGGCTACACCTTC.

The chain recombines TRBV7-6 with TRBJ1-3; 7 positions match TRBD1. This CDR3 spans 17 amino acids. Per the germline V gene, CDR1 is SGHVS and CDR2 is FNYEAQ. V lost 0 bases, J lost 0 bases, and 5 bases stayed unmatched. The CDR3 is CASSLAQGGSSGNTIYF. The CDR3 DNA sequence: TGTGCCAGCAGCTTAGCGCAGGGGGGCTCCTCTGGAAACACCATATATTTT.

The gene calls are TRBV6-5 and TRBJ1-1; 8 bases align to TRBD1. The CDR3 covers 13 residues. CDR1 and CDR2 (germline): MNHEY, SVGAGI. V trimming: 5 bases; J trimming: 7 bases; junction bases outside the gene matches: 6. The CDR3 protein is CASSTQTGVEAFF. DNA for the CDR3: TGTGCCAGCAGTACCCAGACAGGGGTTGAAGCTTTCTTT.

The chain combines TRBV19 with TRBJ1-4; D is unclear. V shed 4 bases and J shed 8 bases, with 14 bases lying between them. Looked up from germline, CDR1 is LNHDA and CDR2 is SQIVND (reference sequence). The CDR3 sequence is 14 residues long. DNA for the CDR3: TGTGCCAGTAGTACCGCCTCTCTGGGGGAAAAACTGTTTTTT. As protein: CASSTASLGEKLFF.

The chain is built from TRBV5-1 and TRBJ2-2; D possibly matches TRBD1 or TRBD2 (5 bases each). The CDR3 has 16 amino acids. Per germline, CDR1 SGHRS and CDR2 YFSETQ. Between the trimmed V and J ends, which lost 0 bases and 4 bases, there was a span of 13 bases. The CDR3 region has the DNA TGCGCCAGCAGCTTGGACGTGGGACGAGGCACCGGGGAGCTGTTTTTT. It encodes CASSLDVGRGTGELFF.

This chain joins TRBV7-3 and TRBJ2-3; TRBD2 agrees at 11 bases. The germline gives CDR1 SGHTA, CDR2 FQGTGA. The CDR3 has 16 residues. The trim removed 4 bases at V and 2 bases at J, leaving 5 bases unmatched. The CDR3 sequence is CASSSRLAGLTDTQYF. The CDR3 DNA follows: TGTGCCAGCAGCTCAAGACTAGCGGGACTCACAGATACGCAGTATTTT.

V usage is TRBV29-1 and J usage is TRBJ2-5; TRBD2 agrees at 7 bases. Germline CDR1 and CDR2: SQVTM and ANQGSEA. The V and J ends lost 4 bases and 4 bases, in that order; junction bases with no gene match: 6. This CDR3 region has 13 residues. CDR3 residues: CSVATSRRETQYF. In DNA form, the CDR3 reads TGCAGCGTTGCGACTAGCCGTCGAGAGACCCAGTACTTC.

The chain links TRBV5-1 to TRBJ2-7; TRBD2 matches 10 bases. The CDR3 sequence is 15 residues long. Germline trimming cut 0 bases from V and 7 bases from J; bases unmatched to any gene: 7. Germline V lookup: CDR1 SGHRS, CDR2 YFSETQ. CDR3 loop: CASSLGGLALEEQYF. CDR3 in DNA: TGCGCCAGCAGCTTGGGGGGACTAGCGCTTGAGGAGCAGTACTTC.

V and J are TRBV30 and TRBJ2-7; the match to TRBD2 covers 8 bases. The ends lost 1 base at V and 4 bases at J; junction bases unmatched: 9. CDR1 is GTSNPN, CDR2 SVGIG, per germline (reference sequence). This CDR3 is built from 15 residues. CDR3 nucleotides: TGTGCCTGGAGTGCCCCGGGACTAGGAAGGTACGAGCAGTACTTC. As protein: CAWSAPGLGRYEQYF.

This sequence joins TRBV5-1 and TRBJ2-5; 9 positions match TRBD1. V was clipped by 4 bases and J by 4 bases; unmatched bases: 8. The CDR3 is 15 residues long. CDR1 is SGHRS, CDR2 YFSETQ, per germline. Here the CDR3 DNA reads TGCGCCAGCAGCCGGACAGGGGCTTCGGGAGAGACCCAGTACTTC. As protein: CASSRTGASGETQYF.